The 7 T cell receptor beta chains below all came from one sample that was sequenced in a study of T cells after posttransplantation cyclophosphamide. Generated by immunoSEQ multiplex PCR, the TCRdb table keeps only in-frame clones and is missing some. The sample yields 45,000 to 55,000 clones, without any singletons. The sequenced sample consisted of PBMCs. These receptor sequences come from a man in his forties or fifties in good health, CMV-negative, and a related stem cell transplant donor.

This clone was counted ten times or more. This chain joins TRBV7-9 and TRBJ2-1; D unclear. The CDR3 loop spans 14 amino acids. Germline V gene data show CDR1 as SEHNR and CDR2 as FQNEAQ (reference sequence). V was pared by 1 base and J by 9 bases, with 13 bases between. The CDR3 DNA follows: TGTGCCAGCAGCTTAGGACACAACACTTTTGAGCAGTTCTTC. Encoded protein: CASSLGHNTFEQFF.

In its sample, this clone was seen a few times. Being one base from a much bigger clone, this may be a read error. This CDR3 is also generated by other DNA sequences in the sample. This chain joins TRBV9 and TRBJ1-1; no firm D call. The ends were cut back, 2 bases at V and 1 base at J, with 6 bases in the middle. Germline lookup yields CDR1 SGDLS and CDR2 YYNGEE. There are 13 residues in the CDR3. The CDR3 coding sequence is TGTGCCAGCAGCGTGGACTCGAACACTGAAGCTTTCTTT. The encoded protein is CASSVDSNTEAFF.

This clone was recorded at least ten times. The CDR3 nucleotides read TGTGCCAGAAGTCGGGACAGGGACACTGAAGCTTTCTTT. Protein product: CARSRDRDTEAFF. The chain is built from TRBV5-3 and TRBJ1-1; 9 bases line up with TRBD1. TRBV5-3 is recorded as an ORF, its role being uncertain. The CDR3 sequence is 13 residues long. Unmatched junction bases numbered 2, after V lost 5 bases and J lost 3 bases.

This clone was seen at least ten times. This chain links TRBV7-2 with TRBJ2-5, with 10 nucleotides matching TRBD2. J was trimmed by 3 bases and V by 5 bases; bases with no gene match: 6. The V gene's germline CDR1 is SGHTA and CDR2 FQGNSA. The CDR3 covers 15 residues. CDR3 nucleotides: TGTGCCAGCAGCCGGGACAGCGGGAGGGAAGAGACCCAGTACTTC. Its protein product is CASSRDSGREETQYF.

The sample holds many counts of this clone. This sequence joins TRBV5-1 and TRBJ1-4, with D tentatively TRBD1 (5 bases). Per germline, CDR1 SGHRS and CDR2 YFSETQ. The CDR3 is 15 residues long. Deletions cut 0 bases from V and 1 base from J, with 7 bases between. CDR3 DNA: TGCGCCAGCAGCTTGGAAAGGGGAACTAATGAAAAACTGTTTTTT. It codes for CASSLERGTNEKLFF.

This clone was detected many times. As DNA, the CDR3 is TGTGCCAGCAGCTTAGGGAGTGTGCGGACCTACGAGCAGTACTTC. As protein: CASSLGSVRTYEQYF. The chain is built from TRBV7-9 and TRBJ2-7; unclear D gene. Germline assignment: CDR1 SEHNR and CDR2 FQNEAQ (reference sequence). Trimming stripped 1 base from V and 2 bases from J, with 12 bases between. CDR3 length: 15 residues. Drawing the rest from reference TRBV7-9 and TRBJ2-7, the complete variable domain is DTGVSQNPRHKITKRGQNVTFRCDPISEHNRLYWYRQTLGQGPEFLTYFQNEAQLEKSRLLSDRFSAERPKGSFSTLEIQRTEQGDSAMYLCASSLGSVRTYEQYFGPGTRLTVT.

This clone was detected ten times or more. The CDR3: CASSEMREKLFF. The CDR3, as DNA: TGTGCCAGCAGTGAAATGAGAGAAAAACTGTTTTTT. The V gene is TRBV6-1, the J gene TRBJ1-4; D remains unclear. Per the germline V gene, CDR1 is MNHNS and CDR2 is SASEGT. The CDR3 has 12 residues. Trimming took off 2 bases at V and 8 bases at J, with 6 bases between the two ends.